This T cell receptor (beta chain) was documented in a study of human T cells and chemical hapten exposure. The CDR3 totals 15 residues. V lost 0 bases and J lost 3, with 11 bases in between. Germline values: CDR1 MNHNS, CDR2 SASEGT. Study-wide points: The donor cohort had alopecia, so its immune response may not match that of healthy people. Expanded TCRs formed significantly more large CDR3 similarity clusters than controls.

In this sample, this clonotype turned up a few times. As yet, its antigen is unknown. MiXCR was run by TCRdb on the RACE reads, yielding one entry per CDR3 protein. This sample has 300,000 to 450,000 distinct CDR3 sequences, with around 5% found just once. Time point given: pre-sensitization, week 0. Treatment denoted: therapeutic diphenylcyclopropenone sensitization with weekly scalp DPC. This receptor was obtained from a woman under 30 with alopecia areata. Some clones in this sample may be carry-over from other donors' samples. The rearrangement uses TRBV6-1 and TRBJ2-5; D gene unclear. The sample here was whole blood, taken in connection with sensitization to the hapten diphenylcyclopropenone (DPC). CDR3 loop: CASSEARWVEETQYF. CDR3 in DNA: TGTGCCAGCAGTGAAGCGAGGTGGGTCGAAGAGACCCAGTACTTC.